This TCR beta chain comes out of a study of identical twins. Overall study results and limits: Surplus twin overlap in beta out-of-frame sequences was less pronounced. For monozygotic twins, models underestimated out-of-frame TCR alpha sharing.

In every case, the donor was a healthy Caucasian. This CDR3 contains 13 residues. The V gene's germline CDR1 is SGHVS and CDR2 FNYEAQ. V shed 5 bases and J shed 5 bases, with 12 bases lying between them. A universal primer site was added by template switching, and unique molecular identifiers were carried by the cDNA. TCRdb passed the 5' RACE reads through MiXCR, listing each CDR3 protein once. The table shows under 1 million distinct CDR3 sequences, with 10% to 15% occurring only once. This clonotype turned up a few times. Its antigen is not known. These data also featured in a second study, about yellow fever vaccine responses in identical twins.

The clonotype was recovered from a woman aged 18-29 years in good health. Source material: PBMCs. The gene calls are TRBV7-6 and TRBJ2-5, with D uncertain. CDR3 nucleotide sequence: TGTGCCAGCAGCCACCGGGTTCTGGAGACCCAGTACTTC. Translation: CASSHRVLETQYF.